This TCR beta chain was obtained from a study of blood T cell repertoires in COVID-19. V lost 1 base to trimming and J lost 3 bases, with 9 bases between them. The CDR3 totals 15 residues. Germline V gives CDR1 SGHNT, CDR2 YENEEA. It was within 2 weeks before study entry that exposed participants met a COVID-19 case. The method was immunoSEQ multiplex PCR; TCRdb's version includes in-frame clones alone and lacks a portion of them. The sample includes fewer than 250,000 clones, around 90% seen only once; the top ten take around 0.8%. The source material was PBMCs or T cells enriched from blood (not recorded which). The sequence came from a man aged 50 or older who had been exposed to COVID-19. The chain combines TRBV11-3 with TRBJ1-4; no clear D. DNA of the CDR3: TGTGCCAGCAGCTTAGTACTGCCATCTAATGAAAAACTGTTTTTT. It yields the protein CASSLVLPSNEKLFF.